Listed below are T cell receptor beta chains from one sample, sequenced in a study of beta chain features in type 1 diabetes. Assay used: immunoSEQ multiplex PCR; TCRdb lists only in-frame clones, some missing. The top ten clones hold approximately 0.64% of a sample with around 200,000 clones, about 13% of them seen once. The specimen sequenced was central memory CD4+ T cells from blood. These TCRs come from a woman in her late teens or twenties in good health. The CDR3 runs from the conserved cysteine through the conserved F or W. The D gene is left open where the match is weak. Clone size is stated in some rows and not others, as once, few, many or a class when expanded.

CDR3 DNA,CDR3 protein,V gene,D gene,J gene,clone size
TGTGCCAGCAGCACCACAGGGTTCTCCTATGGCTACACCTTC,CASSTTGFSYGYTF,TRBV7-8,.,TRBJ1-2,.
TGTGCCAGCAGCGGAAGCGTCGGGAGGGCCCTCTACGAGCAGTACTTC,CASSGSVGRALYEQYF,TRBV7-2,TRBD2,TRBJ2-7,.
TGTGCCAGCACTTCGGACAGGGCAGGAAACTATGGCTACACCTTC,CASTSDRAGNYGYTF,TRBV27,TRBD1,TRBJ1-2,.
TGCGGGAAAAGGTACGAGCAGTACTTC,CGKRYEQYF,TRBV27,.,TRBJ2-7,once
TGTGCCAGCAGAAGGACAGCGAATGAAAAACTGTTTTTT,CASRRTANEKLFF,TRBV6-5,.,TRBJ1-4,.
TGTGCCAGCAGTTCACAGGGGCCGAAGACCCAGTACTTC,CASSSQGPKTQYF,TRBV28,TRBD1,TRBJ2-5,few
TGTGCCAGCAGTTTTTTGGGACAGAACACTGAAGCTTTCTTT,CASSFLGQNTEAFF,TRBV27,.,TRBJ1-1,few
TGCGCCAGCAGCTTGGGGTCGAGGGTCGAGCAGTACTTC,CASSLGSRVEQYF,TRBV5-1,.,TRBJ2-7,.
TGCGCCAGCAGCCTCGAGCTAGCGGGAGAAACAGATACGCAGTATTTT,CASSLELAGETDTQYF,TRBV4-3,TRBD2,TRBJ2-3,.
TGCAGCGTTGCCGTGGACAGGGGATCTGGAAACACCATATATTTT,CSVAVDRGSGNTIYF,TRBV29-1,TRBD1,TRBJ1-3,.
TGTGCCAGCAGCTTAGCCCGGCTAGCGGGACTCACGCAGTATTTT,CASSLARLAGLTQYF,TRBV7-2,TRBD2,TRBJ2-3,.
TGCGCCAGCAGCCAAGCCGGCCAGGGTAGCTATGGCTACACCTTC,CASSQAGQGSYGYTF,TRBV4-1,.,TRBJ1-2,.
TGTGCCAGCAGTACGGGAGGGTTTGGGGCCAACGTCCTGACTTTC,CASSTGGFGANVLTF,TRBV27,TRBD2,TRBJ2-6,.
TGTGCCAGCAGTAGACAGGGCGGGGAGACCCAGTACTTC,CASSRQGGETQYF,TRBV6-5,TRBD1,TRBJ2-5,.
TGTGCCAGCAGCTTAGAGCTGGCCGGGGAGCTGTTTTTT,CASSLELAGELFF,TRBV7-2,.,TRBJ2-2,.
TGTGCCAGCAGCAAAGCAAACCACAATGAGCAGTTCTTC,CASSKANHNEQFF,TRBV11-3,.,TRBJ2-1,few
TGTGCCTGGAGTGTCGTTAATGAGCAGTTCTTC,CAWSVVNEQFF,TRBV30,.,TRBJ2-1,.
TGTGCCAGCAGCTTATCCTCAAGCCTAATTTTC,CASSLSSSLIF,TRBV7-2,.,TRBJ2-7,.
TGCGCCAGCAGCCAAGGCGGAGGGACCGGCCTTTCCTACGAGCAGTACTTC,CASSQGGGTGLSYEQYF,TRBV4-1,.,TRBJ2-7,.
TGTGCCAGCAGTCGGACAGTACAAGAGACCCAGTACTTC,CASSRTVQETQYF,TRBV6-5,.,TRBJ2-5,.
TGTGCCAGCAGTGAAGCGCAAGGGAGGGACAATCAGCCCCAGCATTTT,CASSEAQGRDNQPQHF,TRBV2,.,TRBJ1-5,few
TGTGCCAGCAGCTTAGATGGAAGACAGGGTGGTTCTGCCAACGTCCTGACTTTC,CASSLDGRQGGSANVLTF,TRBV11-2,TRBD1,TRBJ2-6,.
TGTGCCAGCAGCAACCTCCCTAGCACCGAGCAGTACTTC,CASSNLPSTEQYF,TRBV9,.,TRBJ2-7,few
TGTGCCACGGTAGGCTCGGGTGCGCACGAGCAGTACTTC,CATVGSGAHEQYF,TRBV10-3,.,TRBJ2-7,.
TGTGCCTGGAGTCTAGGACAGGGGGCTAATCAGCCCCAGCATTTT,CAWSLGQGANQPQHF,TRBV30,TRBD1,TRBJ1-5,.
TGTGCCAGCAGCCAAGGCGTGACAGTAGAAAAAAACATTCAGTACTTC,CASSQGVTVEKNIQYF,TRBV4-2,.,TRBJ2-4,.
TGTGCCAGCAGCCCCCCCGGACAGGATCTACCCTATGGCTACACCTTC,CASSPPGQDLPYGYTF,TRBV28,TRBD1,TRBJ1-2,.
TGTGCCTGGAGCCTACTCGATGAGCGGTTCTTC,CAWSLLDERFF,TRBV30,.,TRBJ2-1,.
TGTGCCAGCAGCTTCGGACTCAACACTGAAGCTTTCTTT,CASSFGLNTEAFF,TRBV11-3,.,TRBJ1-1,.
TGTGCCACCAGCAGAGATAGTGCGCCAAACTCGCCCATCTATGAGCAGTTCTTC,CATSRDSAPNSPIYEQFF,TRBV15,.,TRBJ2-1,once
TGTGCCAGCAGTTTACAGGGCTTTGGTCAGCCCCAGCATTTT,CASSLQGFGQPQHF,TRBV2,.,TRBJ1-5,few
TGTGCCAGCGGCCAAGACAGGGCCAATGAAAAACTGTTTTTT,CASGQDRANEKLFF,TRBV27,TRBD1,TRBJ1-4,.
TGTGCCAGCAGCTCTGACAGGACAGAAAGATATGGCTACACCTTC,CASSSDRTERYGYTF,TRBV7-9,.,TRBJ1-2,few
TGTGCCAGCTCACCTGACCAGGGCATGACCCAGTACTTC,CASSPDQGMTQYF,TRBV18,.,TRBJ2-5,.
TGTGCCAGTAGCGACCAGGGCGGAAGCACTGAAGCTTTCTTT,CASSDQGGSTEAFF,TRBV19,.,TRBJ1-1,.
TGTGCCAGCGCTGACAGGGGGCAAGGAGCTTTCTTT,CASADRGQGAFF,TRBV7-9,TRBD1,TRBJ1-1,few
TGCGCCAGCAGCTTGGCCATGGTAGCGGGGGCCCTGGATACGCAGTATTTT,CASSLAMVAGALDTQYF,TRBV5-1,TRBD2,TRBJ2-3,.
TGTGCCAGCAGTTTATCGACAGGGCAAGAGACCCAGTACTTC,CASSLSTGQETQYF,TRBV27,TRBD1,TRBJ2-5,.
TGTGCCACCAGCCCGAGAGACAGTTACCAAGAGACCCAGTACTTC,CATSPRDSYQETQYF,TRBV15,.,TRBJ2-5,.
TGTGCCAGCAGCCCGCCGGTAGCCAAAAACATTCAGTACTTC,CASSPPVAKNIQYF,TRBV11-2,.,TRBJ2-4,.
TGTGCCAGCAGCGTAGAGCATGGACAGCTCTATGGCTACACCTTC,CASSVEHGQLYGYTF,TRBV9,.,TRBJ1-2,.
TGTGCCAGCAGCTTTGGGGCGGTCACCGGGGAGCTGTTTTTT,CASSFGAVTGELFF,TRBV7-6,.,TRBJ2-2,few
TGTGCCTGGAACGTGGACAGGAGGTACACTGAAGCTTTCTTT,CAWNVDRRYTEAFF,TRBV30,TRBD1,TRBJ1-1,.
TGCGCCACTACCCCCGGGGATAGCGGGAGAACGCAGCACGAGCAGTACTTC,CATTPGDSGRTQHEQYF,TRBV5-1,TRBD2,TRBJ2-7,few
TGTGCCTGGAGTGTACCCCCCCAACAGGGAGTTAATGAAAAACTGTTTTTT,CAWSVPPQQGVNEKLFF,TRBV30,.,TRBJ1-4,few
TGTGCCAGCAACTACCTTGGACAGGGGGGGTACTTC,CASNYLGQGGYF,TRBV2,TRBD1,TRBJ2-7,.
TGCAGCGTTGAACGACTAAACTCTGGAAACACCATATATTTT,CSVERLNSGNTIYF,TRBV29-1,.,TRBJ1-3,few
TGTGCCAGCAGTTTACTGGGGGGATATGAGGGCGAGCAGTACTTC,CASSLLGGYEGEQYF,TRBV28,.,TRBJ2-7,few
TGTGCCAGCAGCACACGGACTCGGAATGGCAATGAGCAGTTCTTC,CASSTRTRNGNEQFF,TRBV4-2,.,TRBJ2-1,.
TGCGCCAGCAGTCCCAGGACTAGCGGTGCCTACGAGCAGTACTTC,CASSPRTSGAYEQYF,TRBV5-1,TRBD2,TRBJ2-7,few
TGTGCCTGGAGCCGGAGAGGCGCTGAGCAGTTCTTC,CAWSRRGAEQFF,TRBV30,.,TRBJ2-1,few
TGTGCCAGCAGACTCGGGTCGGCCAAAAACATTCAGTACTTC,CASRLGSAKNIQYF,TRBV28,.,TRBJ2-4,.
TGCGCCAGCAGCCAAGGACAGGGGCAGACAGATACGCAGTATTTT,CASSQGQGQTDTQYF,TRBV4-3,TRBD1,TRBJ2-3,few
TGTGCCAGCAGCTTGGAGGGGCGCGGGGGCGAGCAGTTCTTC,CASSLEGRGGEQFF,TRBV5-8,.,TRBJ2-1,few